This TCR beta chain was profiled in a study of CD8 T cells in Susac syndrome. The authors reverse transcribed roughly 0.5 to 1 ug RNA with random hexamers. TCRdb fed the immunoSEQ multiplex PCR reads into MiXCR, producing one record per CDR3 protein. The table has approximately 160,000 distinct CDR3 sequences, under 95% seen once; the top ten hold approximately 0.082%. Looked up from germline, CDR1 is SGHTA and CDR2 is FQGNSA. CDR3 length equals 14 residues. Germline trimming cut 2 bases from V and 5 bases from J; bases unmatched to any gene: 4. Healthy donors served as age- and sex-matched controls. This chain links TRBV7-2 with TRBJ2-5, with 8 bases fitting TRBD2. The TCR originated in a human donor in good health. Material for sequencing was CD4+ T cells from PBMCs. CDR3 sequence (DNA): TGTGCCAGCAGCTTATCCCCGGGAGGGGAGACCCAGTACTTC. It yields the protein CASSLSPGGETQYF.